A selection of T cell receptor beta chains follows, all from one sample in a study of blood T cell repertoires in COVID-19. Method: immunoSEQ multiplex PCR; TCRdb's copy keeps in-frame clones and lacks some. The table records hundreds of thousands of clones, more than 80% of them present only once. What was sequenced was peripheral blood. The receptors shown here come from a woman aged 30 to 39 with active or convalescent COVID-19. Each CDR3 is given with its conserved first and last residue. The D gene is left open where the match is weak. The listing skips clone size in some rows; elsewhere it reads once, few, many or a size class.

d_call clone_size j_call v_call cdr3_nt cdr3_aa
. . TRBJ1-4 TRBV29-1 TGCAGCGTTGAAGTGGAGCCCTCCGGGGAAAAACTGTTTTTT CSVEVEPSGEKLFF
. . TRBJ1-4 TRBV2 TGTGCCAGCAGTAATCAGGGGAATAATGAAAAACTGTTTTTT CASSNQGNNEKLFF
TRBD2 . TRBJ2-1 TRBV7-6 TGTGCCAGCAGCTCAACTAGCGCCAGCTCCTACAATGAGCAGTTCTTC CASSSTSASSYNEQFF
. . TRBJ1-6 TRBV19 TGTGCCACCGCTGAAGGGAGCTCCTATAATTCACCCCTCCACTTT CATAEGSSYNSPLHF
. . TRBJ1-5 TRBV11-2 TGTGCCAGCAGCTTAGCTGGAGGTTATAGCAATCAGCCCCAGCATTTT CASSLAGGYSNQPQHF
TRBD2 once TRBJ2-1 TRBV10-1 TGCGCCAGCAGTCCCTTAGCGGGAGCCTACAATGAGCAGTTCTTC CASSPLAGAYNEQFF
TRBD1 once TRBJ1-4 TRBV7-9 TGTGCCAGCAGCTTAGCGGGACAGGGGGCAAACGAAAAACTGTTTTTT CASSLAGQGANEKLFF
. . TRBJ1-2 TRBV6-1 TGTGCCAGCAGTGAGACAGCCCGCTACTATGGCTACACCTTC CASSETARYYGYTF
. . TRBJ2-2 TRBV6-5 TGTGCCAGCCGTCCACCCTCGGGAGGGGAGCTGTTTTTT CASRPPSGGELFF
TRBD1 . TRBJ2-1 TRBV19 TGTGCCAGTAGGGCAGGACAGGGACCCTACAATGAGCAGTTCTTC CASRAGQGPYNEQFF
. . TRBJ2-3 TRBV6-4 TGTGCCAGCAGTGACTCGACAGGACGAGAATTAACTAGCACAGATACGCAGTATTTT CASSDSTGRELTSTDTQYF
TRBD2 . TRBJ2-3 TRBV27 TGTGCCAGCAGCCCGCGGACTAGCGGGAGTTGGGCAGATACGCAGTATTTT CASSPRTSGSWADTQYF
TRBD1 few TRBJ1-2 TRBV3-1/TRBV3-2 TGTGCCAGCAGCCAAGCGGGGTGGGGGACAGACTATGGCTACACCTTC CASSQAGWGTDYGYTF
TRBD1 . TRBJ1-4 TRBV6-5 TGTGCCAGCAAGGACAGGACTGCTAATGAAAAACTGTTTTTT CASKDRTANEKLFF
TRBD1 . TRBJ1-1 TRBV2 TGTGCCAGCAGTGAAATACAGGGGGCTGAAGCTTTCTTT CASSEIQGAEAFF
. . TRBJ2-5 TRBV10-3 TGTGCCATCAGTGAGTCGAGTCTGAAAGAGACCCAGTACTTC CAISESSLKETQYF
. once TRBJ2-2 TRBV11-3 TGTGCCAGCAGCTTAGTTAGTGCCACCGGGGAGCTGTTTTTT CASSLVSATGELFF
. . TRBJ2-7 TRBV14 TGTGCCAGCAGCCAAGATTTCGCCTACGAGCAGTACTTC CASSQDFAYEQYF